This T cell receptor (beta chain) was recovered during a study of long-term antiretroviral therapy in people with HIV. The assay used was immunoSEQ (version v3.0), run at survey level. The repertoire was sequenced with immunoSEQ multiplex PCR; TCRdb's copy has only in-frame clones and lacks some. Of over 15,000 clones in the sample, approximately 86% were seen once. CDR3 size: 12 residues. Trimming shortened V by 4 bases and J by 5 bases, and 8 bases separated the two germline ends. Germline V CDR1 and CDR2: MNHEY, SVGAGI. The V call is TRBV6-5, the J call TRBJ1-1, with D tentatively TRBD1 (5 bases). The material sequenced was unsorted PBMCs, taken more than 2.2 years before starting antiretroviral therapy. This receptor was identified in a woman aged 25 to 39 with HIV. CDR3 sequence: CASSLAGTEAFF. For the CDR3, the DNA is TGTGCCAGCAGTTTGGCAGGGACTGAAGCTTTCTTT.